One and the same sample provided the 30 T cell receptor beta chains below, sequenced in a study of early T cells in non-severe SARS-CoV-2 infection. MiXCR was run by TCRdb on the 5' RACE reads, yielding one entry per CDR3 protein. The repertoire holds about 26,000 distinct CDR3 sequences, with less than 6.5% as singletons. The source material was whole blood. These receptors came from an adult who was a healthcare worker with PCR-confirmed SARS-CoV-2 infection or an uninfected control (not recorded which).

This clonotype was seen many times. The J gene is TRBJ2-7, the V gene TRBV7-9; D gene uncertain. Germline V CDR1 and CDR2: SEHNR, FQNEAQ (reference sequence). Trimming removed 5 bases from V and 0 bases from J, with 11 bases in between. The CDR3 extends over 14 amino acids. CDR3 amino acids: CASSPSASSYEQYF. The CDR3 region has the DNA TGTGCCAGCAGCCCTAGTGCGAGCTCCTACGAGCAGTACTTC. The entire variable domain, with the rest obtained from reference TRBV7-9 and TRBJ2-7, is as follows: DTGVSQNPRHKITKRGQNVTFRCDPISEHNRLYWYRQTLGQGPEFLTYFQNEAQLEKSRLLSDRFSAERPKGSFSTLEIQRTEQGDSAMYLCASSPSASSYEQYFGPGTRLTVT.

This clonotype was seen a few times. The rearrangement uses TRBV30 and TRBJ1-2; tentative D call: TRBD1 (5 bases). The germline CDR1 and CDR2 sequences are GTSNPN and SVGIG (reference sequence). V lost 0 bases and J lost 3, with 23 bases in between. CDR3 length: 18 amino acids. CDR3 bases: TGTGCCTGGAGTGTACAGTCCAGGATGGCCAGGGAAGACTATGGCTACACCTTC. Translated, it gives CAWSVQSRMAREDYGYTF.

This chain's CDR3 is CASSYSIHEQYF. CDR3 DNA sequence: TGTGCCAGCAGTTACTCGATCCACGAGCAGTACTTC. The rearrangement uses TRBV6-2 or TRBV6-3 and TRBJ2-7, with no clear D. V lost 0 bases and J 5 bases, leaving 5 bases between the germline ends. The CDR3 runs to 12 residues. CDR1 is MNHEY and CDR2 is SVGEGT in the germline V gene.

This clonotype has more than one count but fewer than ten. The chain has TRBV11-2 and TRBJ2-7; tentatively, D is TRBD2 (7 bases). The CDR3 is made up of 14 amino acids. The V end was cut by 7 bases, the J end by 0 bases, with 13 bases between. Germline assignment: CDR1 SGHAT and CDR2 FQNNGV. The DNA of the CDR3 is TGTGCCAGCATTGGGGGGGACAACTCCTACGAGCAGTACTTC. Its protein is CASIGGDNSYEQYF.

This clonotype was seen a few times. The chain is built from TRBV21-1 and TRBJ2-6. TRBV21-1 is noted as a pseudogene. CDR3 size: 15 residues. CDR3 region: CASRGETSGANVLTF. CDR3 nucleotide sequence: TGTGCCAGCAGGGGTGAGACTTCCGGGGCCAACGTCCTGACTTTC.

This chain uses TRBV5-1 with TRBJ1-6, with D unclear. Germline V gene data show CDR1 as SGHRS and CDR2 as YFSETQ. V was trimmed by 0 bases and J by 8 bases, leaving 15 bases between them. The CDR3 has 16 amino acids. The CDR3 sequence: CASSLVGSTLDSPLHF. CDR3 DNA sequence: TGCGCCAGCAGCTTGGTGGGCAGTACTTTGGATTCACCCCTCCACTTT.

The rearrangement uses TRBV5-1 and TRBJ2-3, with D perhaps TRBD1 (5 bases). Germline CDR1 SGHRS, CDR2 YFSETQ. This CDR3 is 14 amino acids long. V was shortened by 2 bases and J by 4 bases, with 11 bases between the two germline ends. The CDR3 reads CASSFSQGPDTQYF. The CDR3 bases are TGCGCCAGCAGCTTCTCGCAGGGTCCAGATACGCAGTATTTT.

This clonotype was recorded many times. The CDR3: CASSSGGAEDTQYF. The CDR3 DNA sequence: TGTGCCAGCAGCTCCGGGGGGGCGGAGGATACGCAGTATTTT. J is TRBJ2-3 and V is TRBV11-3; 8 bases are a match to TRBD2. This CDR3 comprises 14 residues. The J segment lost 6 bases and the V segment lost 4 bases, leaving 6 bases of the junction unmatched. CDR1 and CDR2 (germline): SGHNT, YENEEA.

This clonotype was counted ten times or more. The chain is built from TRBV20-1 and TRBJ2-3, with D hard to call. Germline-derived CDR1 and CDR2 are DFQATT and SNEGSKA (reference sequence). The CDR3 runs 10 residues. V was pared by 5 bases and J by 3 bases, with 3 bases between. The DNA of the CDR3 is TGCAGTGCTGAGACAGATACGCAGTATTTT. Protein: CSAETDTQYF.

About this clonotype: It may be a read error: a sequence one base away is much more abundant. Lacking the conserved final phenylalanine or tryptophan, this CDR3 likely reflects a read error. This chain connects TRBV20-1 to TRBJ2-3, with TRBD2 matching over 9 bases. V was pared by 6 bases and J by 2 bases, with 12 bases of the junction left unmatched. CDR1 is DFQATT and CDR2 is SNEGSKA in the germline V gene (reference sequence). The CDR3 sequence is 16 residues long. CDR3 sequence: CSAPGGQRGVTDTQYL. The CDR3 nucleotides are TGCAGTGCCCCAGGAGGGCAGCGGGGGGTCACAGATACGCAGTATCTT.

This clonotype was seen a handful of times. V usage is TRBV5-6 and J usage is TRBJ2-2; D may correspond to TRBD1 or TRBD2 (5 bases each). The ends were cut back, 2 bases at V and 0 bases at J, with 11 bases in the middle. In germline, CDR1 is SGHDT, CDR2 YYEEEE. CDR3 length: 16 amino acids. This CDR3 reads CASSFYGGSNTGELFF. CDR3 DNA sequence: TGTGCCAGCAGCTTTTATGGGGGTTCGAACACCGGGGAGCTGTTTTTT.

The table lists this clonotype with a few counts. The rearrangement joins TRBV29-1 to TRBJ2-7; a weak D match, TRBD1 (6 bases). The CDR3 runs 12 residues. The V and J ends lost 3 bases and 5 bases respectively, with 11 bases between them. The germline V gene has CDR1 SQVTM and CDR2 ANQGSEA. The CDR3 nucleotides read TGCAGCGTTGATGCAGGGGCCAACGAGCAGTACTTC. As protein: CSVDAGANEQYF.

This clonotype was recorded at least ten times. This chain connects TRBV4-1 to TRBJ2-1, with D tentatively TRBD2 (5 bases). Germline CDR1 and CDR2: MGHRA and YSYEKL. V lost 2 bases and J lost 1, with 15 bases in between. The CDR3 loop spans 17 amino acids. The CDR3 sequence is CASSQRSLAVSYNEQFF. CDR3 bases: TGCGCCAGCAGCCAAAGGAGTCTAGCTGTGTCCTACAATGAGCAGTTCTTC.

This clonotype was seen repeatedly, ten times or more. This chain uses TRBV20-1 with TRBJ2-3, with 8 bases identical to TRBD2. Germline CDR1 and CDR2: DFQATT and SNEGSKA (reference sequence). The V segment lost 2 bases and the J segment 1 base; nucleotides outside the gene matches: 14. The CDR3 length is 18 residues. The CDR3 DNA reads TGCAGTGCTAGATCGATTAGCGGGGAGTATGGGGGCACAGATACGCAGTATTTT. Translation: CSARSISGEYGGTDTQYF.

This clonotype has a count of ten or more. V usage is TRBV11-2 and J usage is TRBJ1-2, with a tentative D call TRBD1 (6 bases). This CDR3 is 14 amino acids long. V was pared by 5 bases and J by 8 bases, with 18 bases between. The germline CDR1 and CDR2 sequences are SGHAT and FQNNGV. The CDR3 DNA follows: TGTGCCAGCAGCCCACCCCGGGACAAGTCAGGCTACACCTTC. Amino acid sequence: CASSPPRDKSGYTF.

This clonotype was counted at least ten times. The rearrangement uses TRBV19 and TRBJ2-2; 9 bases map to TRBD1. Germline values: CDR1 LNHDA, CDR2 SQIVND (reference sequence). V lost 5 bases, J lost 2 bases, and 3 bases stayed unmatched. This CDR3 has 15 residues. In DNA, the CDR3 is TGTGCCAGTAGTGTGGACAGGGGAAACACCGGGGAGCTGTTTTTT. Protein sequence: CASSVDRGNTGELFF. The full variable domain, its missing parts supplied by reference TRBV19 and TRBJ2-2, is DGGITQSPKYLFRKEGQNVTLSCEQNLNHDAMYWYRQDPGQGLRLIYYSQIVNDFQKGDIAEGYSVSREKKESFPLTVTSAQKNPTAFYLCASSVDRGNTGELFFGEGSRLTVL.

This clonotype was counted between two and nine times. The chain employs TRBV5-6 and TRBJ2-1; D possibly corresponds to TRBD2 (6 bases). V lost 1 base and J 1 base, leaving 12 bases between the germline ends. Germline loops: CDR1 SGHDT, CDR2 YYEEEE. This CDR3 spans 16 amino acids. The CDR3 region is CASSLSSAGSYNEQFF. The CDR3 DNA is TGTGCCAGCAGCTTGAGTTCGGCGGGGTCCTACAATGAGCAGTTCTTC.

The DNA of the CDR3 is TGCGCCAGCAACCGGGGGACCACAGATACGCAGTATTTT. Residues: CASNRGTTDTQYF. The genes are TRBV10-2 and TRBJ2-3; D is possibly TRBD2 (6 bases). Germline CDR1 reads WSHSY; CDR2 reads SAAADI. This CDR3 is 13 amino acids long. V lost 7 bases to trimming and J lost 2 bases, with 10 bases between them.

This clonotype occurred many times. CDR3 in DNA: TGTGCCAGCAGCTTAGTTAATTCAAACACCGGGGAGCTGTTTTTT. It codes for CASSLVNSNTGELFF. The gene calls are TRBV11-3 and TRBJ2-2; unclear D gene. Looked up from germline, CDR1 is SGHNT and CDR2 is YENEEA. V was cut by 1 base and J by 2 bases, with 8 bases left in between. The CDR3 runs to 15 residues.

This chain uses TRBV5-1 with TRBJ2-1; 9 bases match TRBD1. The CDR3 is 14 residues long. The junction had 9 bases not matched to a gene; V was cut back by 8 bases and J by 6 bases. In germline, CDR1 is SGHRS, CDR2 YFSETQ. The CDR3 sequence: CASTRTGAGNEQFF. CDR3 nucleotide sequence: TGCGCCAGTACCCGGACAGGGGCGGGCAATGAGCAGTTCTTC.

This rearrangement joins TRBV7-6 to TRBJ2-7; maybe TRBD1 (6 bases). Germline-derived CDR1 and CDR2 are SGHVS and FNYEAQ. V was clipped by 5 bases and J by 6 bases, with 14 bases between them. The CDR3 sequence is 13 residues long. In nucleotides, the CDR3 is TGTGCCAGCAGCCAACGACAGGCAGGCGAGCAGTACTTC. Its translation is CASSQRQAGEQYF.

This clonotype has a count of ten or more. The V call is TRBV30, the J call TRBJ1-5; D is unclear. Germline V lookup: CDR1 GTSNPN, CDR2 SVGIG (reference sequence). V dropped 0 bases and J dropped 6 bases, with 9 bases sitting between them. The CDR3 extends over 13 amino acids. The CDR3 DNA reads TGTGCCTGGAGTGTGAAGGGTTCTCAGCCCCAGCATTTT. Its protein product is CAWSVKGSQPQHF.

Remarks on this clonotype: A much larger clone differs by one base, so this may be a read error. The chain couples TRBV15 to TRBJ2-2, with 7 positions matching TRBD1. Germline loops: CDR1 LNHNV, CDR2 YYDKDF (reference sequence). V lost 5 bases, J lost 1 base, and 10 bases stayed unmatched. This CDR3 region has 17 residues. CDR3 sequence: CATSVRSRTGNTGELFF. CDR3 sequence (DNA): TGTGCCACCAGCGTCCGCTCCCGGACAGGGAACACCGGGGAGCTGTTTTTT. The full variable domain, with the rest looked up from reference TRBV15 and TRBJ2-2, is DAMVIQNPRYQVTQFGKPVTLSCSQTLNHNVMYWYQQKSSQAPKLLFHYYDKDFNNEADTPDNFQSRRPNTSFCFLDIRSPGLGDTAMYLCATSVRSRTGNTGELFFGEGSRLTVL.

This clonotype was counted only a few times. The chain joins TRBV12-3 or TRBV12-4 to TRBJ2-2, with 7 bases lining up with TRBD2. There are 14 residues in the CDR3. The trim removed 3 bases at V and 5 bases at J, leaving 3 bases unmatched. CDR3 DNA sequence: TGTGCCAGCAGTTTGGGCGGGGGAACCGGGGAGCTGTTTTTT. It translates to CASSLGGGTGELFF.

This clonotype was detected ten times or more. The chain links TRBV5-6 to TRBJ2-1, with 9 bases matching TRBD1. Germline V gives CDR1 SGHDT, CDR2 YYEEEE. The CDR3 length is 16 residues. V trimming: 3 bases; J trimming: 2 bases; junction bases outside the gene matches: 6. The CDR3, as DNA: TGTGCCAGCAGCTCGGACAGGGGCGCCACCTACAATGAGCAGTTCTTC. It encodes CASSSDRGATYNEQFF.

This clonotype appeared many times. The V call is TRBV10-2, the J call TRBJ1-2; no clear D. The germline V and J ends were trimmed by 6 bases and 2 bases, with 13 bases remaining between them. This CDR3 spans 14 amino acids. Per germline, CDR1 WSHSY and CDR2 SAAADI. Written as DNA, the CDR3 is TGCGCCAGCAGCCCTCGCGGCGGAAACTATGGCTACACCTTC. Translation: CASSPRGGNYGYTF.

This clonotype was observed a few times. This chain uses TRBV10-1 with TRBJ2-1; D could derive from TRBD1 or TRBD2 (5 bases each). V was shortened by 4 bases and J by 4 bases, with 14 bases between the two germline ends. The CDR3 has 15 residues. Germline loops: CDR1 WNHNN, CDR2 SYGVQD (reference sequence). CDR3 nucleotides: TGCGCCAGCAGTGGATCGGGACCTAAGTACAATGAGCAGTTCTTC. Translation gives CASSGSGPKYNEQFF.

This clonotype was counted at least ten times. The rearrangement joins TRBV19 to TRBJ1-5; TRBD1 might be the D (6 bases). With 3 bases removed from V and 7 bases from J, the gap between germline ends came to 10 bases. The CDR3 is 13 residues long. Germline V gene data show CDR1 as LNHDA and CDR2 as SQIVND (reference sequence). CDR3 nucleotide sequence: TGTGCCAGTAGTATTAGGGGGGAGCAGCCCCAGCATTTT. The encoded protein is CASSIRGEQPQHF. The variable domain in full, completed from reference TRBV19 and TRBJ1-5, reads DGGITQSPKYLFRKEGQNVTLSCEQNLNHDAMYWYRQDPGQGLRLIYYSQIVNDFQKGDIAEGYSVSREKKESFPLTVTSAQKNPTAFYLCASSIRGEQPQHFGDGTRLSIL.

This clonotype was recorded at least ten times. This chain links TRBV6-2 or TRBV6-3 with TRBJ2-5, with D tentatively TRBD2 (6 bases). CDR1 is MNHEY, CDR2 SVGEGT, per germline. The CDR3 is 16 residues long. The germline V and J ends were trimmed by 6 bases and 2 bases, with 19 bases remaining between them. For the CDR3, the DNA is TGTGCCAGCAGCCCCTATGGCGGGGCTATACAAGAGACCCAGTACTTC. This translates into CASSPYGGAIQETQYF.

CDR3 residues: CASSRGTSGAPDTQYF. The CDR3 coding sequence is TGTGCCAGCAGCCGCGGGACTAGCGGGGCCCCAGATACGCAGTATTTT. The chain recombines TRBV6-5 with TRBJ2-3; the match to TRBD2 covers 13 bases. CDR1 is MNHEY and CDR2 is SVGAGI in the germline V gene. The CDR3 totals 16 residues. Trimming at V came to 6 bases and at J to 4 bases, leaving 7 bases not matched to a gene.